The sequence of this TCR beta chain was determined in a study of T cell responses to AZD1222 COVID-19 vaccine. The germline V gene encodes CDR1 WNHNN and CDR2 SYGVQD (reference sequence). This CDR3 contains 16 residues. V lost 0 bases and J 4 bases, leaving 15 bases between the germline ends. The repertoire was sequenced with immunoSEQ multiplex PCR; TCRdb's copy has only in-frame clones and lacks some. The table shows about 150,000 clones, with approximately 94% occurring only once. The chain is built from TRBV10-1 and TRBJ1-1, with a weak D call TRBD1 (6 bases). Material: peripheral blood, obtained on day 0 of AZD1222 vaccination. The clonotype was recovered from an adult in good health. The CDR3 bases are TGCGCCAGCAGTGAGTCTCGAGGGGGTCGGGGCACTGAAGCTTTCTTT. This codes for CASSESRGGRGTEAFF.